Listed below are T cell receptor beta chains from one sample, sequenced in a study of T cells in Graves' hyperthyroidism and ophthalmopathy. TCRdb called the multiplex PCR reads again in MiXCR, with one record for every CDR3 protein. This table holds some 350,000 distinct CDR3 sequences, about 18% found once. The sample was blood. The receptors derive from a young woman with Graves' hyperthyroidism. CDR3s include the opening cysteine and the closing phenylalanine or tryptophan. The order of the fields is J gene, clone size, V gene, D gene, CDR3 DNA, CDR3 protein. The D gene is left open where the match is weak. Clone size, where shown, is once, few, many, or a class for clones that have expanded.

TRBJ1-5 | many | TRBV6-1 | . | TGTGCCAGCAGCCCAGGGGGCAATCAGCCCCAGCATTTT | CASSPGGNQPQHF
TRBJ1-2 | . | TRBV6-1 | . | TGTGCCACCAGGGCCGCTAACTATGGCTACACCTTC | CATRAANYGYTF
TRBJ2-2 | many | TRBV2 | . | TGTGCCAGCAGTGAATGGATGGAAACCGGGGAGCTGTTTTTT | CASSEWMETGELFF
TRBJ2-5 | many | TRBV6-5 | . | TGTGCCAGCAGTCGCCGAAATCCGCAAGAGACCCAGTACTTC | CASSRRNPQETQYF
TRBJ2-5 | many | TRBV4-1 | . | TGCGCCAGCAGCCAAGACCCGGGGACGTACCGCCAAGAGACCCAGTACTTC | CASSQDPGTYRQETQYF
TRBJ1-1 | many | TRBV6-1 | . | TGTGCCAGCATCCCCGACGGATGGCGGACTGAAGCTTTCTTT | CASIPDGWRTEAFF
TRBJ2-7 | few | TRBV5-5 | . | TGTGCCAGCAGCACCACTATCGAGCAGTACTTC | CASSTTIEQYF
TRBJ1-3 | many | TRBV6-1 | . | TGTGCCAGCAGTGACCAGGTGACGGCTGGAAACACCATATATTTT | CASSDQVTAGNTIYF
TRBJ1-1 | many | TRBV2 | TRBD1 | TGTGCCAGCAGTGGTATTGACAGGGGTCACACTGAAGCTTTCTTT | CASSGIDRGHTEAFF
TRBJ2-5 | . | TRBV6-2/TRBV6-3 | TRBD2 | TGTGCCAGCAGTGAGCGACTAGCCCGCGAGACCCAGTACTTC | CASSERLARETQYF
TRBJ1-2 | many | TRBV27 | . | TGTGCCAGCTCTCTTTATCGCGGGGGGGTCTATGGCTACACCTTC | CASSLYRGGVYGYTF
TRBJ1-2 | many | TRBV30 | TRBD1 | TGTGCCGGGCGGGGACAGAATATAAATAACTATGGCTACACCTTC | CAGRGQNINNYGYTF
TRBJ1-5 | . | TRBV5-1 | TRBD1 | TGCGCCAGCAGCTGGGACAGGCCTAATCAGCCCCAGCATTTT | CASSWDRPNQPQHF
TRBJ2-2 | many | TRBV6-1 | TRBD2 | TGTGCCAGCAGTGAAGTTAGGCGGCTAGCGGGGCGAGGCGGGGAGCTGTTTTTT | CASSEVRRLAGRGGELFF
TRBJ2-7 | many | TRBV9 | . | TGTGCCAGCAGCGAAGTACCCCTTACCTACGAGCAGTACTTC | CASSEVPLTYEQYF
TRBJ2-7 | many | TRBV6-5 | TRBD1 | TGTGCCAGTCATTATGGGACAGGGCCAAACTACGAGCAGTACTTC | CASHYGTGPNYEQYF
TRBJ1-2 | few | TRBV30 | . | TGTGCCTGGAGTCTCTGGGGGTCCTACTATGGCTACACCTTC | CAWSLWGSYYGYTF
TRBJ2-7 | few | TRBV4-1 | TRBD2 | TGCGCCAGCAGCCAAGAGGAAGCGGGGGGATCCTACGAGCAGTACTTC | CASSQEEAGGSYEQYF
TRBJ2-7 | many | TRBV4-2 | . | TGTGCCAGCACCACTCAAATCCGGTTTACCGGGCGCGCGGCAACCTACGAGCAGTACTTC | CASTTQIRFTGRAATYEQYF
TRBJ1-1 | many | TRBV20-1 | . | TGCAGTGCGGAACGGGGCAGGGACACTGAAGCTTTCTTT | CSAERGRDTEAFF
TRBJ1-2 | few | TRBV16 | . | TGTGCCAGCAGCCAATCCCGAGGGGAGTATGGCTACACCTTC | CASSQSRGEYGYTF
TRBJ2-2 | many | TRBV20-1 | . | TGCAGTGCTAGTCCGGGTAGTCACACCGGGGAGCTGTTTTTT | CSASPGSHTGELFF
TRBJ1-1 | . | TRBV5-1 | TRBD1 | TGCGCCAGCAGCGCCCGGGACAGGGGGACTGAAGCTTTCTTT | CASSARDRGTEAFF
TRBJ1-1 | . | TRBV12-3/TRBV12-4 | TRBD1 | TGTGCCAGCAGTTGGGGGACAGGGGGTATTTTCTCTGAAGCTTTCTTT | CASSWGTGGIFSEAFF
TRBJ2-7 | many | TRBV28 | TRBD2 | TGTGCCAGCAGTTTCATAGCGGGAGCCTACGAGCAGTACTTC | CASSFIAGAYEQYF
TRBJ2-5 | many | TRBV3-1 | . | TGTGCCAGCAGCCAATCTATCCAAGAGACCCAGTACTTC | CASSQSIQETQYF
TRBJ2-7 | many | TRBV28 | TRBD1 | TGTGCCAGCAGCCAAACCACCGCTGGACAGGGGTCCTCCTACGAGCAGTACTTC | CASSQTTAGQGSSYEQYF
TRBJ2-5 | many | TRBV10-1 | TRBD2 | TGCGCCAGCCAAACTAGCGGGGCAGTGGGAGAGACCCAGTACTTC | CASQTSGAVGETQYF
TRBJ1-5 | . | TRBV9 | TRBD1 | TGTGCCAGTGACAGGGAAGGCAATCAGCCCCAGCATTTT | CASDREGNQPQHF
TRBJ2-7 | many | TRBV27 | TRBD2 | TGTGCCAGCAGTCAAGGACTAGCGGGGGACTACGAGCAGTACTTC | CASSQGLAGDYEQYF
TRBJ1-2 | . | TRBV12-3/TRBV12-4 | . | TGTGCCAGCAGCCCTTTGGAGGGGAACTTAGATCGTGGCTACACCTTC | CASSPLEGNLDRGYTF
TRBJ1-2 | many | TRBV28 | . | TGTGCCAGCAGTTTTCTTGCCCTTCATGGCTACACCTTC | CASSFLALHGYTF
TRBJ2-7 | many | TRBV2 | . | TGTGCCAGCAGAGGGACGGGGCTGATCTCCTACGAGCAGTACTTC | CASRGTGLISYEQYF
TRBJ1-2 | many | TRBV24-1 | . | TGTGCCACCAGCAAAGCGGACAGACGAAGTGGCTACACCTTC | CATSKADRRSGYTF
TRBJ2-7 | . | TRBV18 | TRBD1 | TGTGCCAGCTCCCCGACCGGGACAGGCATAGAGCAGTACTTC | CASSPTGTGIEQYF
TRBJ1-1 | many | TRBV12-3/TRBV12-4 | TRBD1 | TGTGCCAGCCACAATACAGGGGGCAAGAACACTGAAGCTTTCTTT | CASHNTGGKNTEAFF
TRBJ2-2 | . | TRBV24-1 | . | TGTGCCACCAGTGGGTTTTCGGGCACCGGGGAGCTGTTTTTT | CATSGFSGTGELFF
TRBJ2-5 | many | TRBV2 | . | TGTGCCAGCAGGGCGTGGGCGGAGACCCAGTACTTC | CASRAWAETQYF
TRBJ1-5 | . | TRBV6-1 | . | TGTGCCAGCAGTGATCGTCAGTATAGCAATCAGCCCCAGCATTTT | CASSDRQYSNQPQHF
TRBJ2-5 | few | TRBV7-2 | TRBD2 | TGTGCCAGCAGCTCGCCCGTTGGGGGGGGGGGAAAGACCCAGTACTTC | CASSSPVGGGGKTQYF
TRBJ2-2 | few | TRBV4-1 | . | TGCGCCAGAAAGGTAGGGACCGAGGAGACCGGGGAGCTGTTTTTT | CARKVGTEETGELFF
TRBJ2-7 | many | TRBV28 | . | TGTGCCAGCACCGTGGGTGGGTTTGGGCAGTACTTC | CASTVGGFGQYF
TRBJ2-7 | many | TRBV28 | TRBD2 | TGTGCCAGCAGGGGGGCTAGCGGGGGCCGACCCTACGAGCAGTACTTC | CASRGASGGRPYEQYF
TRBJ2-7 | . | TRBV12-3/TRBV12-4 | . | TGTGCCAGCAGTTTAGGTGCGGGCTATGCCTACGAGCAGTACTTC | CASSLGAGYAYEQYF
TRBJ1-5 | many | TRBV29-1 | . | TGCAGCGCCACCGTCGGGGGGAGGTATAGCAATCAGCCCCAGCATTTT | CSATVGGRYSNQPQHF
TRBJ1-1 | . | TRBV28 | TRBD1 | TGTGCCAGCAGTCGACACAGGGGGGTGAACACTGAAGCTTTCTTT | CASSRHRGVNTEAFF
TRBJ1-1 | . | TRBV12-3/TRBV12-4 | . | TGTGCCAGCAGTTTAGGGCAGATGAGTTTGAAAGCTTTCTTT | CASSLGQMSLKAFF
TRBJ2-7 | many | TRBV12-3/TRBV12-4 | . | TGTGCCAGCAGTTCGGACGGCTACGAGCAGTACTTC | CASSSDGYEQYF
TRBJ1-2 | few | TRBV18 | . | TGTGCCAGCTCACCGGGGTCTGAGGGGAACTATGGCTACACCTTC | CASSPGSEGNYGYTF
TRBJ1-3 | few | TRBV6-2/TRBV6-3 | . | TGTGCCAGCAGTTACGTCGGCCCCTACTCTGGAAACACCATATATTTT | CASSYVGPYSGNTIYF
TRBJ1-1 | many | TRBV7-3 | . | TGTGCCAGCAGCCTCACGTTGGACACTGAAGCTTTCTTT | CASSLTLDTEAFF
TRBJ1-5 | many | TRBV12-3/TRBV12-4 | . | TGTGCCAGCAGTTTAGCAGGGAGGGGGAATCAGCCCCAGCATTTT | CASSLAGRGNQPQHF
TRBJ2-6 | . | TRBV5-6 | . | TGTGCCAGCAGCTGGGGGCCGTTGGGAGGGAACTCTGGGGCCAACGTCCTGACTTTC | CASSWGPLGGNSGANVLTF
TRBJ2-2 | few | TRBV7-3 | TRBD2 | TGTGCCAGCAGCGTAACTAGCGGGGGGGCCGCCGGGGAGCTGTTTTTT | CASSVTSGGAAGELFF
TRBJ1-2 | many | TRBV20-1 | . | TGCAGTGCCATCTCCCGGGGCGGTGGCTACACCTTC | CSAISRGGGYTF
TRBJ1-5 | . | TRBV11-2 | . | TGTGCCAGCAGCCCAGCGGTTTATCAGGCCCAGCATTTT | CASSPAVYQAQHF
TRBJ1-5 | few | TRBV11-2 | . | TGTGCCAGCAGCTTAGGCAGGGGTCGGGGCAATCAGCCCCAGCATTTT | CASSLGRGRGNQPQHF
TRBJ1-5 | . | TRBV19 | . | TGTGCCAGTAGTATAATTGGGTATCAGCCCCAGCATTTT | CASSIIGYQPQHF
TRBJ1-5 | many | TRBV5-1 | . | TGCGCCAGCAGCAAGGAAGGAAGCCCCAATCAGCCCCAGCATTTT | CASSKEGSPNQPQHF
TRBJ2-7 | many | TRBV11-1 | . | TGTGCCAGCAGCGGTACCGGGACGTATACCTACGAGCAGTACTTC | CASSGTGTYTYEQYF